The clone carrying this T cell receptor (beta chain) came up many times. These data originate in a study of blood T cell repertoires in COVID-19. Study overall: Researchers got acute and convalescent COVID-19 samples from the United States, Italy and Spain. T cells, B-cell-depleted T cells, or PBMCs provided the cDNA or gDNA that served as material.

In the authors' methods: By means of reference gene primer amplification, nucleated cell counts were estimated. Generated by immunoSEQ multiplex PCR, the TCRdb table keeps only in-frame clones and is missing some. V and J calls and clone size are copied from that table; D and trimming were computed from the DNA. The sample includes under 150,000 clones, about 85% of them seen just once. In germline, CDR1 is LNHDA, CDR2 SQIVND (reference sequence). This CDR3 is 16 amino acids long. V was clipped by 3 bases and J by 1 base; unmatched bases: 4. The chain couples TRBV19 to TRBJ1-1, with 11 bases identical to TRBD1. The specimen sequenced was peripheral blood. This receptor was taken from a human donor in a cohort sampled during active COVID-19. The CDR3 DNA is TGTGCCAGTAGTATCAGGACAGGGGGCAAGAACACTGAAGCTTTCTTT. This translates into CASSIRTGGKNTEAFF.